This T cell receptor (beta chain) comes out of a study of blood T cell repertoires in COVID-19. Study-wide background: Material from acute and convalescent COVID-19 was sourced from the United States, Italy and Spain. From T cells, B-cell-depleted T cells, or PBMCs came the material, which was cDNA or gDNA.

Here immunoSEQ multiplex PCR was the method, and the copy in TCRdb shows in-frame clones only, minus some. The repertoire holds 200,000 to 300,000 clones, more than 75% seen once, with around 2.9% in the top ten. The CDR3 length is 13 residues. The trim removed 1 base at V and 10 bases at J, leaving 4 bases unmatched. The germline gives CDR1 MNHNS, CDR2 SASEGT. The receptor was derived from a woman under 40 who had recovered from COVID-19. Source material: peripheral blood. The chain links TRBV6-1 to TRBJ1-5; the match to TRBD1 covers 7 bases. CDR3: CASSEGTGQPQHF. The CDR3 nucleotides read TGTGCCAGCAGTGAAGGGACAGGCCAACCCCAGCATTTT.